This T cell receptor (beta chain) was captured by sequencing in a study of T cells in Graves' hyperthyroidism and ophthalmopathy. General observations from the study: Ophthalmopathy was told apart from stable hyperthyroidism by a 13 V-J model.

Turning to this clonotype: The antigen remains unidentified. The junction does not match germline at one end; this may be a read error.

Per the germline V gene, CDR1 is MNHNY and CDR2 is SVGAGI (reference sequence). The CDR3 spans 11 residues. Patients showing uncontrolled infection, other autoimmune disease, pregnancy or lactation were ineligible. Clinical symptoms, serum thyroxine and TRAb, thyroid ultrasound and orbital computed tomography were used for the diagnoses. TCR beta CDR3 region amplification was performed from RNA transcripts. The TCR CDR3 first-round RT-PCR relied on the HTBI primer set. TCRdb redid the calling of the multiplex PCR reads with MiXCR, one entry per CDR3 protein. The table shows roughly 510,000 distinct CDR3 sequences, with 46% occurring only once.

The sequencing input was peripheral blood or thyroid tissue (not recorded which). This clonotype was obtained from an adult woman with Graves' disease, either hyperthyroidism or ophthalmopathy (not recorded which). The V gene is TRBV6-6, the J gene TRBJ1-1; D not certain. CDR3 region: CASSRTPDVEF. In nucleotides, the CDR3 is TGTGCCAGCAGCCGGACGCCTGACGTGGAGTTT.